Listed below are T cell receptor beta chains from one sample, sequenced in a study of blood T cell repertoires in COVID-19. TCRdb keeps only in-frame clones here, not all; method: immunoSEQ multiplex PCR. The profile shows some 66,000 clones, 85% to 90% of them singletons. Sequenced material: peripheral blood. These receptors were obtained from a human donor with active COVID-19. The donor label of this sample is uncertain. CDR3s include the opening cysteine and the closing phenylalanine or tryptophan. Fields, in order: clone size, D gene, J gene, V gene, CDR3 DNA, CDR3 protein. D genes are given only for firm matches. Size is omitted from some rows. Given values are once, few, many or a class for expanded clones.

clone_size: .; d_call: TRBD1; j_call: TRBJ1-5; v_call: TRBV6-2/TRBV6-3; cdr3_nt: TGTGCCAGCAGCCACCTTGACAGGGGAGGCAATCAGCCCCAGCATTTT; cdr3_aa: CASSHLDRGGNQPQHF
clone_size: .; d_call: .; j_call: TRBJ1-2; v_call: TRBV6-5; cdr3_nt: TGTGCCAGCAGAGACCCCGGGGAGAAGGGCTACACCTTC; cdr3_aa: CASRDPGEKGYTF
clone_size: .; d_call: .; j_call: TRBJ1-2; v_call: TRBV30; cdr3_nt: TGTGCCTGGAGTGTAATCCAGGGAAATGGCTACACCTTC; cdr3_aa: CAWSVIQGNGYTF
clone_size: .; d_call: .; j_call: TRBJ2-3; v_call: TRBV19; cdr3_nt: TGTGCCAGTAGTGATCGGACTAAAATAGAAGATACGCAGTATTTT; cdr3_aa: CASSDRTKIEDTQYF
clone_size: .; d_call: .; j_call: TRBJ1-2; v_call: TRBV5-1; cdr3_nt: TGCGCCACCAATTCGACACCTAACTATGGCTACACCTTC; cdr3_aa: CATNSTPNYGYTF
clone_size: .; d_call: .; j_call: TRBJ1-5; v_call: TRBV5-1; cdr3_nt: TGCGCCAGCAGCCGAGCAGGGGATCCTTTCAATCAGCCCCAGCATTTT; cdr3_aa: CASSRAGDPFNQPQHF
clone_size: .; d_call: TRBD1; j_call: TRBJ2-3; v_call: TRBV9; cdr3_nt: TGTGCCAGCAGCGTAGCTACAGGGGGCGCGAAAGATACGCAGTATTTT; cdr3_aa: CASSVATGGAKDTQYF
clone_size: .; d_call: .; j_call: TRBJ1-2; v_call: TRBV6-5; cdr3_nt: TGTGCCAGCAGTTATAGGGGCGGCACCTATGGCTACACCTTC; cdr3_aa: CASSYRGGTYGYTF
clone_size: .; d_call: TRBD1; j_call: TRBJ2-1; v_call: TRBV6-2/TRBV6-3; cdr3_nt: TGTGCCAGCAGTTACGGAAAAGGGACAGGGGGCAATGAGCAGTTCTTC; cdr3_aa: CASSYGKGTGGNEQFF
clone_size: once; d_call: .; j_call: TRBJ2-7; v_call: TRBV2; cdr3_nt: TGTGCCAGCATTAGCCTGACAGGAACCTACGAGCAGTACTTC; cdr3_aa: CASISLTGTYEQYF
clone_size: .; d_call: TRBD1; j_call: TRBJ2-7; v_call: TRBV6-5; cdr3_nt: TGTGCCAGCAGTTTCCGGGACAGGGGTTACGAGCAGTACTTC; cdr3_aa: CASSFRDRGYEQYF
clone_size: .; d_call: TRBD2; j_call: TRBJ2-1; v_call: TRBV3-1/TRBV3-2; cdr3_nt: TGTGCCAGCAGCCCCCGGACTAGCGTAAGCTCCTACAATGAGCAGTTCTTC; cdr3_aa: CASSPRTSVSSYNEQFF
clone_size: .; d_call: TRBD1; j_call: TRBJ2-5; v_call: TRBV19; cdr3_nt: TGTGCCAGTAGTACGACAGGGGGGCGGGAGACCCAGTACTTC; cdr3_aa: CASSTTGGRETQYF
clone_size: .; d_call: TRBD1; j_call: TRBJ2-1; v_call: TRBV20-1; cdr3_nt: TGCAGTGCTAGTAGGGCACAGGGGTCGGGGAATGAGCAGTTCTTC; cdr3_aa: CSASRAQGSGNEQFF
clone_size: .; d_call: .; j_call: TRBJ2-7; v_call: TRBV10-3; cdr3_nt: TGTGCCATCAGGCTCGCAGGGCGGAACGAGCAGTACTTC; cdr3_aa: CAIRLAGRNEQYF